The rows below give T cell receptor beta chains drawn from one sample of a study of T cell repertoires in cytomegalovirus infection. MiXCR was run by TCRdb on the reads, yielding one entry per CDR3 protein. The sample includes 630,000 or so distinct CDR3 sequences, 20% to 25% of them seen just once. The specimen was CD8+ T cells from PBMCs. The receptors shown here come from a human donor in good health (CMV status not recorded). Some clones in this sample may be carry-over from other donors' samples. The CDR3 runs from the conserved cysteine through the conserved F or W. D genes are given only for firm matches. Clone size, where shown, is once, few, many, or a class for clones that have expanded.

CDR3nt: TGTGCCAGCAGTTTACCCGGATTAGCGGGGCGCTACAATGAGCAGTTCTTC; CDR3aa: CASSLPGLAGRYNEQFF; v_gene: TRBV27; abundance: few; d_gene: TRBD2; j_gene: TRBJ2-1
CDR3nt: TGCAGTGCCACACCCCCCTACACACAAGAGACCCAGTACTTC; CDR3aa: CSATPPYTQETQYF; v_gene: TRBV20-1; abundance: .; d_gene: .; j_gene: TRBJ2-5
CDR3nt: TGTGCCAGCAGAAAGCGACAGGTACCCACAGATACGCAGTATTTT; CDR3aa: CASRKRQVPTDTQYF; v_gene: TRBV7-9; abundance: .; d_gene: .; j_gene: TRBJ2-3
CDR3nt: TGTGCCAGCATCCAAGGACAGGGTGGCCAAGAGACCCAGTACTTC; CDR3aa: CASIQGQGGQETQYF; v_gene: TRBV5-5; abundance: .; d_gene: TRBD1; j_gene: TRBJ2-5
CDR3nt: TGTGCCGGTGGTAGTGGCCCCACAGATACGCAGTATTTT; CDR3aa: CAGGSGPTDTQYF; v_gene: TRBV27; abundance: few; d_gene: .; j_gene: TRBJ2-3
CDR3nt: TGTGCCAGCAAAAAGGGGGGGGGGACTCAAGAGACCCAGTACTTC; CDR3aa: CASKKGGGTQETQYF; v_gene: TRBV2; abundance: .; d_gene: .; j_gene: TRBJ2-5
CDR3nt: TGTGCCACCAGGTTGGGCACGGTTGAAGCTTTCTTT; CDR3aa: CATRLGTVEAFF; v_gene: TRBV15; abundance: few; d_gene: .; j_gene: TRBJ1-1
CDR3nt: TGTGCCAGCAGCTTAGTCGACAGGGGGTCTGGGGCCAACGTCCTGACTTTC; CDR3aa: CASSLVDRGSGANVLTF; v_gene: TRBV7-8; abundance: .; d_gene: TRBD1; j_gene: TRBJ2-6
CDR3nt: TGTGCCATCAAATCGGGTGTCTCGGGAGATAACTATGGCTACACCTTC; CDR3aa: CAIKSGVSGDNYGYTF; v_gene: TRBV10-3; abundance: .; d_gene: .; j_gene: TRBJ1-2
CDR3nt: TGTGCCAGCAGTAGCGGACTGGTAAGCTCCTACAATGAGCAGTTCTTC; CDR3aa: CASSSGLVSSYNEQFF; v_gene: TRBV6-6; abundance: few; d_gene: .; j_gene: TRBJ2-1
CDR3nt: TGTGCCAGACGAAACGACAGGGGGGGAAACATTCAGTACTTC; CDR3aa: CARRNDRGGNIQYF; v_gene: TRBV2; abundance: few; d_gene: TRBD1; j_gene: TRBJ2-4